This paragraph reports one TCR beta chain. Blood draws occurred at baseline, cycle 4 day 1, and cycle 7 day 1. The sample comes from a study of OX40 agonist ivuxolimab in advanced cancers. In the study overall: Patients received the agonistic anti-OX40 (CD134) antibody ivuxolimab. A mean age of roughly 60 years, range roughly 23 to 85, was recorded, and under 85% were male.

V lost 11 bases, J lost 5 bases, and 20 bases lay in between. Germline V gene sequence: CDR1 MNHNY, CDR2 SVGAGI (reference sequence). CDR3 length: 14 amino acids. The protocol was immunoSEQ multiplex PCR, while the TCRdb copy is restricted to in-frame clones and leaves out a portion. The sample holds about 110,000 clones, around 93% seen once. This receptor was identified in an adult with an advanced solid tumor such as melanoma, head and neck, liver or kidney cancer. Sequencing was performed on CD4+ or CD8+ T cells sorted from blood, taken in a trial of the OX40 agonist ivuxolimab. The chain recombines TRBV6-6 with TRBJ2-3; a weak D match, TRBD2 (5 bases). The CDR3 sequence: CAAAREIRGDTQYF. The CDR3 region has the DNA TGTGCCGCAGCCAGAGAGATTCGGGGAGATACGCAGTATTTT.